The 14 T cell receptor beta chains reported below all come from one sample, sequenced in a study of cytomegalovirus exposure and HLA in healthy donors (dated by TCRdb to 2015 to 2018). The method was the immunoSEQ multiplex PCR assay. For the multiplex PCR, a mixture combining 60 forward primers for TCR Vbeta segments and 13 reverse primers for TCR Jbeta segments was used. This is the immuneACCESS table as TCRdb keeps it, with only in-frame sequences that have V and J called. A part of the clones is gone; compared with another copy, unresolved V genes explain less than half, and the rest is unexplained. The sample has around 130,000 clones on record, roughly four fifths of them singletons. The ten largest clones represent 10% to 12% of the sample. Material: PBMCs. These receptors came from a male donor in good health and CMV-seropositive.

The chain recombines TRBV29-1 with TRBJ2-7, with 7 bases fitting TRBD1. V shed 5 bases and J 4 bases; nucleotides not matched to a gene: 8. The germline V gene encodes CDR1 SQVTM and CDR2 ANQGSEA. This CDR3 is 13 amino acids long. The CDR3 here is CSVTPTGSYEQYF. The CDR3 DNA sequence: TGCAGCGTTACCCCGACAGGGTCTTACGAGCAGTACTTC.

This chain connects TRBV7-9 to TRBJ1-5; D is undetermined. The CDR3 covers 14 residues. V was clipped by 0 bases and J by 5 bases, with 8 bases between them. Per the germline V gene, CDR1 is SEHNR and CDR2 is FQNEAQ (reference sequence). CDR3 bases: TGTGCCAGCAGCTTAGCCGCACGCGATCAGCCCCAGCATTTT. Amino acids: CASSLAARDQPQHF.

The chain has TRBV18 and TRBJ2-1; possible D gene TRBD1, 5 bases. The CDR3 contains 15 residues. Germline CDR1 is KGHSH and CDR2 is LQKENI. V lost 3 bases to trimming and J lost 6 bases, with 15 bases between them. The CDR3 is CASSPVYQGSNEQFF. The CDR3 DNA sequence: TGTGCCAGCTCACCGGTGTACCAGGGTAGCAATGAGCAGTTCTTC.

This sequence joins TRBV28 and TRBJ2-3, with D perhaps TRBD2 (5 bases). The CDR3 totals 15 residues. Trimming cost V 5 bases and J 4 bases, with 16 bases left between them. The germline CDR1 and CDR2 sequences are MDHEN and SYDVKM. CDR3 sequence reads: CASSTLGLRADTQYF. CDR3 DNA: TGTGCCAGCAGTACACTAGGTCTCCGCGCAGATACGCAGTATTTT.

The chain links TRBV7-9 to TRBJ2-7; 12 bases agree with TRBD2. Per the germline V gene, CDR1 is SEHNR and CDR2 is FQNEAQ (reference sequence). The CDR3 loop spans 17 amino acids. The junction had 7 bases not matched to a gene; V was cut back by 4 bases and J by 0 bases. Written as DNA, the CDR3 is TGTGCCAGCAGCTCACTAGCGGGAGGAGTAGGCTCCTACGAGCAGTACTTC. This translates into CASSSLAGGVGSYEQYF.

This clone appeared a few times. The chain combines TRBV15 with TRBJ2-7, with TRBD1 matching 8 bases. The V gene end was trimmed by 1 base and the J gene end by 2 bases; junction bases not matched to a gene: 1. The V gene's germline CDR1 is LNHNV and CDR2 YYDKDF (reference sequence). This CDR3 comprises 14 residues. The CDR3 nucleotides read TGTGCCACCAGCAGAGGGGACAGGCCCTACGAGCAGTACTTC. It specifies CATSRGDRPYEQYF.

V and J are TRBV7-9 and TRBJ2-3, with TRBD2 as a possible D gene (5 bases). Trimming left V 2 bases short and J 4 bases short, with 10 bases between. The CDR3 consists of 14 residues. CDR1 and CDR2 from the germline V gene are SEHNR and FQNEAQ (reference sequence). The CDR3 coding sequence is TGTGCCAGCAGCTTACTCGGGGAATCAGATACGCAGTATTTT. Its protein is CASSLLGESDTQYF.

The V gene is TRBV11-2, the J gene TRBJ2-1; a possible D gene is TRBD1 (6 bases). The V and J ends lost 5 bases and 7 bases respectively, with 9 bases between them. This CDR3 is 12 amino acids long. Germline-derived CDR1 and CDR2 are SGHAT and FQNNGV. DNA of the CDR3: TGTGCCAGCAGCCCGACAGGTAATGAGCAGTTCTTC. Amino acid sequence: CASSPTGNEQFF.

V gene TRBV7-8 combines with J gene TRBJ1-6; 9 nucleotides line up with TRBD1. CDR3 length: 17 residues. CDR1 is SGHVS, CDR2 FQNEAQ, per germline. Trimming removed 2 bases from V and 6 bases from J; junction bases left unmatched: 8. The CDR3 DNA follows: TGTGCCAGCAGCTTAAGTAGGTCGGGACAGGGTAATTCACCCCTCCACTTT. Translated, it gives CASSLSRSGQGNSPLHF.

This clone was picked up one time. The chain is built from TRBV19 and TRBJ2-3; 7 nucleotides align to TRBD1. This CDR3 has 14 residues. Trimming cost V 7 bases and J 7 bases; bases outside gene matches: 11. Germline values: CDR1 LNHDA, CDR2 SQIVND (reference sequence). The CDR3 loop is CASIDRAGAYTQYF. The CDR3 region has the DNA TGTGCCAGTATAGACAGGGCCGGAGCCTATACGCAGTATTTT.

The chain joins TRBV5-1 to TRBJ2-5; the D gene is possibly TRBD1 (5 bases). From germline, CDR1 is SGHRS and CDR2 YFSETQ. This CDR3 has 18 residues. V shed 0 bases and J shed 7 bases, with 25 bases lying between them. CDR3 nucleotide sequence: TGCGCCAGCAGCTTGGATCGAGTTACACAGGAATGGTCAGGGACCCAGTACTTC. Translating gives CASSLDRVTQEWSGTQYF.

V is TRBV9 and J is TRBJ2-1, with a weak D call TRBD2 (6 bases). CDR3 length equals 14 residues. Germline V gene data show CDR1 as SGDLS and CDR2 as YYNGEE. V lost 2 bases, J lost 7 bases, and 13 bases lay in between. Here the CDR3 DNA reads TGTGCCAGCAGCGTTTCGGGGGAGATTAATGAGCAGTTCTTC. Amino acids: CASSVSGEINEQFF.

This chain connects TRBV9 to TRBJ1-5; D is possibly TRBD1 (5 bases). Trimming left V 1 base short and J 5 bases short, with 22 bases between. Germline V gene sequence: CDR1 SGDLS, CDR2 YYNGEE. This CDR3 comprises 18 residues. This CDR3 is CASSVRPEEGPFHQPQHF. The CDR3, as DNA: TGTGCCAGCAGCGTACGACCCGAGGAGGGGCCTTTTCATCAGCCCCAGCATTTT.

The chain couples TRBV4-3 to TRBJ2-5, with 7 nucleotides matching TRBD2. The J call is doubtful: the DNA matches TRBJ2-7 better. Germline CDR1 and CDR2: LGHNA and YSLEER. The CDR3 is 16 amino acids. The CDR3 reads CASSQRPRAGVYEQYF. In DNA, the CDR3 is TGCGCCAGCAGCCAACGTCCCAGGGCGGGAGTCTACGAGCAGTACTTC.